This T cell receptor (beta chain) was observed in a study of blood T cell repertoires in COVID-19. Study at large: Specimens from acute and convalescent COVID-19 originated in the United States, Italy and Spain. T cells, B-cell-depleted T cells, or PBMCs supplied cDNA or gDNA.

In the authors' methods: For nucleated cells, counts were estimated from reference gene primer amplification. The table came from immunoSEQ multiplex PCR; TCRdb's copy has only in-frame clones and leaves some out. V and J calls and clone size come straight from that table; D and trimming were deduced from the DNA. The top ten clones hold 3.3% of a sample with about 160,000 clones, 85% of them seen once. V shed 6 bases and J shed 0 bases, with 12 bases lying between them. This CDR3 contains 15 residues. Germline V CDR1 and CDR2: SGHVS, FQNEAQ. The TCR sequence derives from a human donor with acute or convalescent COVID-19. The donor label of this sample is uncertain. V is TRBV7-8 and J is TRBJ1-3; no firm D call. Material for sequencing was peripheral blood. CDR3 bases: TGTGCCAGCAGATCGACACCCAGCTCTGGAAACACCATATATTTT. As protein: CASRSTPSSGNTIYF.